This T cell receptor (beta chain) was captured by sequencing in a study of T cell changes during pregnancy in multiple sclerosis. Repertoires were generated with immunoSEQ multiplex PCR, while TCRdb's copy carries only in-frame clones and drops some. The sample has 13,000 or so clones, 85% to 90% seen once. With V trimmed by 4 bases and J by 4 bases, 6 bases remained unmatched. This CDR3 spans 15 amino acids. Germline V gene sequence: CDR1 ENHRY, CDR2 SYGVKD. This TCR was sampled from a female donor with multiple sclerosis, enrolled in a pregnancy study. The sequences come from CD8+ T cells from peripheral blood mononuclear cells, collected in the first trimester of pregnancy. The chain carries TRBV10-3 and TRBJ2-7; TRBD2 aligns across 11 bases. CDR3 protein: CAISGRGLAVYEQYF. CDR3 DNA sequence: TGTGCCATCAGTGGCCGGGGACTAGCGGTATACGAGCAGTACTTC.